Below, one T cell receptor (beta chain) is given with its context. Per the authors' pipeline: It was from reference gene primer amplification that nucleated cell counts were estimated. Clones were read by immunoSEQ multiplex PCR, and TCRdb kept only the in-frame ones, dropping some. V and J calls and clone size are those listed in that table; D and trimming were worked out from the DNA. The sample has approximately 50,000 clones; 85% to 90% are singletons. The entry originates in a study of blood T cell repertoires in COVID-19. Study-level background: Spain, Italy and the United States supplied samples that represented acute and convalescent COVID-19. The cDNA or gDNA used as material had been derived from T cells, B-cell-depleted T cells, or PBMCs.

Germline V gives CDR1 LNHDA, CDR2 SQIVND (reference sequence). This CDR3 is 15 amino acids long. V lost 1 base and J 6 bases, leaving 12 bases between the germline ends. The chain carries TRBV19 and TRBJ2-2; D remains unclear. The sequence was collected from a man older than 75 with active or convalescent COVID-19. What was sequenced was peripheral blood. The DNA of the CDR3 is TGTGCCAGTAGTATAGGACGAGAGAGCGCCGGGGAGCTGTTTTTT. Its translation: CASSIGRESAGELFF.